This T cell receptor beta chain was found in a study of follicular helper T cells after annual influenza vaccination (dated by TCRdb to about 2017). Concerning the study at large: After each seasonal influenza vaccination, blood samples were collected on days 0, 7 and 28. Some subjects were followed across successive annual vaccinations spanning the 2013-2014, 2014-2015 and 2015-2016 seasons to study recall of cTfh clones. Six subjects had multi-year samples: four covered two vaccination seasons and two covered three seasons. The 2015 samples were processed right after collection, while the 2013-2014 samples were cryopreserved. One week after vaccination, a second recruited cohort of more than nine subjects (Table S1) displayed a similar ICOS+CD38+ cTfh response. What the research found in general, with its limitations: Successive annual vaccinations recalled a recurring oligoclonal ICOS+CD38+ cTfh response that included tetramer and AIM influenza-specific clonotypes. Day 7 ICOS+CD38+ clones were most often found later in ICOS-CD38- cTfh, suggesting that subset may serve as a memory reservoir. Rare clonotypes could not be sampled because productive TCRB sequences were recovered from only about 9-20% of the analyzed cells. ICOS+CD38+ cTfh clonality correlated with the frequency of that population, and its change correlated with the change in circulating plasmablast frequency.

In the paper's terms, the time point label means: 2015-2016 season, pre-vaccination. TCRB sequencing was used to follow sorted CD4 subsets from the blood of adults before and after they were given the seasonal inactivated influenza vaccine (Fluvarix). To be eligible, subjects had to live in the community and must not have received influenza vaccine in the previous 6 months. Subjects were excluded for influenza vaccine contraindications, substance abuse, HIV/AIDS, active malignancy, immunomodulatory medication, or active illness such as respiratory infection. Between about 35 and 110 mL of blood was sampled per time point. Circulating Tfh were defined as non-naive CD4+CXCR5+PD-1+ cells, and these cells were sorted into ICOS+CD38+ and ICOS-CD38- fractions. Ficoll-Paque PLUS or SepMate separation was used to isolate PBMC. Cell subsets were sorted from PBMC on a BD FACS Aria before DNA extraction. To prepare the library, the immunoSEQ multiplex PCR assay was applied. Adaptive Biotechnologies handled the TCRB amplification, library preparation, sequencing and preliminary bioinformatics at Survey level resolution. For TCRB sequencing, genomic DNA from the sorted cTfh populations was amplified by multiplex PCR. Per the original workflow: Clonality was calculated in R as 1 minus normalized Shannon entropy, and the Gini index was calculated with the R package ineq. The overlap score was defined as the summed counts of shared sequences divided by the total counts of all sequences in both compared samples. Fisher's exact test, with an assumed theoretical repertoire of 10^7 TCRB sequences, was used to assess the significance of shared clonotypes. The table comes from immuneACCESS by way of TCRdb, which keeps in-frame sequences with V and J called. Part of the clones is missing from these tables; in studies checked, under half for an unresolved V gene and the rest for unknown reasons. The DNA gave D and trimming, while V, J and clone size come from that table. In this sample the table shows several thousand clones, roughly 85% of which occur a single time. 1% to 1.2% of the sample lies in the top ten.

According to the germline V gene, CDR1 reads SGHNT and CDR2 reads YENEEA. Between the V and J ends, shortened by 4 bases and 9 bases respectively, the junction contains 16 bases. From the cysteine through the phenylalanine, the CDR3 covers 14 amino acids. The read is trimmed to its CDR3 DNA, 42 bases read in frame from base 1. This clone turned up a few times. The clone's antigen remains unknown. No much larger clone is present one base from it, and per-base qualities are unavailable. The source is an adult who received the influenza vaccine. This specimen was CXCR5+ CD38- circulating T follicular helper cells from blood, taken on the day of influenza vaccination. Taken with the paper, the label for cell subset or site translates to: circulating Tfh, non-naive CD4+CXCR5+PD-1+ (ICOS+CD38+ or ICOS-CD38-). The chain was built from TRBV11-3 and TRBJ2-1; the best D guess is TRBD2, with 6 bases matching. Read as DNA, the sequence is TGTGCCAGCAGCTCAGGGAGGAGTACTACTGAGCAGTTCTTC. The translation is CASSSGRSTTEQFF.